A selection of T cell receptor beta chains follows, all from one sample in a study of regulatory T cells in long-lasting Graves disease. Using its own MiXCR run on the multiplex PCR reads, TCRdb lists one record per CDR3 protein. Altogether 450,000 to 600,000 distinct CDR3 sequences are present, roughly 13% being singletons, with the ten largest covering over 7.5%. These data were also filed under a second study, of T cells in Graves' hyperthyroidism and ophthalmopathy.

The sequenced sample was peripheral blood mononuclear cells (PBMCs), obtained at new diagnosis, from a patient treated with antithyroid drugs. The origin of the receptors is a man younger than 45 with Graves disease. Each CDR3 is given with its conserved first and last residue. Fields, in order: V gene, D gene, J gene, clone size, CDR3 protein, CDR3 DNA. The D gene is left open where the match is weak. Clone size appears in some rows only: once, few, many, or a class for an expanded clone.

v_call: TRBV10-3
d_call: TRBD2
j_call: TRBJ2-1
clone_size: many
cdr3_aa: CAISAGTSGWLFF
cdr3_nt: TGTGCCATCAGTGCAGGGACTAGCGGTTGGCTGTTCTTC

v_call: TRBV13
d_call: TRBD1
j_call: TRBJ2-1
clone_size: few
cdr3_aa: CASSGQALSEDEQFF
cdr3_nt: TGTGCCAGCAGCGGACAGGCACTGTCTGAGGATGAGCAGTTCTTC

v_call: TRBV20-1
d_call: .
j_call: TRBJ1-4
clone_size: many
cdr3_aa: CSAIPEDSRNEKLFF
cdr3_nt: TGCAGTGCCATTCCGGAGGACAGCAGAAATGAAAAACTGTTTTTT

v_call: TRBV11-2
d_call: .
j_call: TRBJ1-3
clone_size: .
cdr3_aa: CASSPALGGVNTIYF
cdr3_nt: TGTGCCAGCAGCCCCGCCCTCGGGGGTGTAAACACCATATATTTT

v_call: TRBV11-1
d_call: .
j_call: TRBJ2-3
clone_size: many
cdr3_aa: CASSLRTPSTDTQYF
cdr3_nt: TGTGCCAGCAGCTTAAGGACACCGAGCACAGATACGCAGTATTTT

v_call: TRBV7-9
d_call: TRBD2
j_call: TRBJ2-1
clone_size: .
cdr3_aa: CASSLPGGTSSYNEQFF
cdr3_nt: TGTGCCAGCAGCTTACCTGGGGGGACTAGCTCCTACAATGAGCAGTTCTTC

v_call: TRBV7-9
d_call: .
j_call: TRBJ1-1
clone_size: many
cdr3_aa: CASSLVGHANTEAFF
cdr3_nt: TGTGCCAGCAGCTTGGTGGGGCACGCGAACACTGAAGCTTTCTTT

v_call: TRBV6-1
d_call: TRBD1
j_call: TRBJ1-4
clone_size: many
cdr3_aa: CASSTGDSSYEKLFF
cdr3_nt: TGTGCCAGCAGCACCGGGGACAGCAGCTATGAAAAACTGTTTTTT

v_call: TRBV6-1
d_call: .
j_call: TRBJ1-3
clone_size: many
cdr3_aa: CASSQGSGNTIYF
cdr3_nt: TGTGCCAGCAGCCAGGGTTCTGGAAACACCATATATTTT

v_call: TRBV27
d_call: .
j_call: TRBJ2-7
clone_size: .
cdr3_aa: CASSSSYIDEQYF
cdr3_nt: TGTGCCAGCAGTTCTTCCTACATAGACGAGCAGTACTTC

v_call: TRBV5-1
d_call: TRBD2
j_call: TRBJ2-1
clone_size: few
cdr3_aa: CASSTAGVSYNEQFF
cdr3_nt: TGCGCCAGCAGCACGGCGGGAGTTTCCTACAATGAGCAGTTCTTC

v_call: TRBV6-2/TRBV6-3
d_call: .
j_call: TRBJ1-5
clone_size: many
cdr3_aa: CASSYSPAGHQPQHF
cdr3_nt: TGTGCCAGCAGCTACAGCCCTGCAGGGCATCAGCCCCAGCATTTT

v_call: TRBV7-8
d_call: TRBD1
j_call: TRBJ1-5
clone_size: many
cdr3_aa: CASSLTGDRNQPQHF
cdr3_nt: TGTGCCAGCAGCTTAACAGGGGACCGCAATCAGCCCCAGCATTTT

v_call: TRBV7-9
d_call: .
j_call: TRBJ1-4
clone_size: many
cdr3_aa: CASSLAGTGKLFF
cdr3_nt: TGTGCCAGCAGCTTAGCAGGGACGGGAAAACTGTTTTTT

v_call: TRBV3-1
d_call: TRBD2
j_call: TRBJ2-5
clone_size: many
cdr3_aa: CASSQGGGTGETQYF
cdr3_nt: TGTGCCAGCAGCCAAGGCGGGGGGACCGGGGAGACCCAGTACTTC

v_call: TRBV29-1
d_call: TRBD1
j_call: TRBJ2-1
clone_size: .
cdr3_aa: CSAMDSDRVNEQFF
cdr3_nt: TGCAGCGCGATGGACTCGGACAGGGTCAATGAGCAGTTCTTC

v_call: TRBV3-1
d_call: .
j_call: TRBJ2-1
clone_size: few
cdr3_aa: CASSLSAGEQFF
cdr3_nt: TGTGCCAGCAGCCTAAGTGCCGGTGAGCAGTTCTTC

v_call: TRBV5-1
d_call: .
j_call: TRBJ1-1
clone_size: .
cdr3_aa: CASSLRPGDTEAFF
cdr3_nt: TGCGCCAGCAGCCTCCGACCCGGGGACACTGAAGCTTTCTTT

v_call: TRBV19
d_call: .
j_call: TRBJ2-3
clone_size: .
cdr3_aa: CASSTSQGNTQYF
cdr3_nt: TGTGCCAGTAGTACCTCACAGGGTAATACGCAGTATTTT

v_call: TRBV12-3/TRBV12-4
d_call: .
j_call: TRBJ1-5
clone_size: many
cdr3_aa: CASCISSNQPQHF
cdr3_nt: TGTGCCAGCTGCATCAGTAGCAATCAGCCCCAGCATTTT

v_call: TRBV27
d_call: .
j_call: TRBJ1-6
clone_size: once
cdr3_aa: CASSFHLSSYNSPLHF
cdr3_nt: TGTGCCAGCAGTTTCCATTTAAGCTCCTATAATTCACCCCTCCACTTT

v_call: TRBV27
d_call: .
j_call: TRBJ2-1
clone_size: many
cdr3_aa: CATRTSGSSYNEQFF
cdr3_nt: TGTGCCACCCGAACATCCGGGAGCTCCTACAATGAGCAGTTCTTC

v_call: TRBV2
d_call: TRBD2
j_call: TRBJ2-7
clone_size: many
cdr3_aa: CASSEWGGRRYEQYF
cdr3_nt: TGTGCCAGCAGTGAATGGGGCGGGAGACGATACGAGCAGTACTTC

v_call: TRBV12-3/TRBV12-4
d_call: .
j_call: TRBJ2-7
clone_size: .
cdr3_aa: CASSETSAYEQYF
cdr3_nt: TGTGCCAGCAGTGAGACCTCTGCCTACGAGCAGTACTTC

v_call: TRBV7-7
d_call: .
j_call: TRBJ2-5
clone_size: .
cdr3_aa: CASSLFGTKSLETQYF
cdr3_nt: TGTGCCAGCAGCTTGTTCGGGACCAAAAGTCTGGAGACCCAGTACTTC

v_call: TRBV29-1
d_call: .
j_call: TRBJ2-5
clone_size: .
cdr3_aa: CSAGRVTEETQYF
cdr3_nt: TGCAGCGCCGGCCGAGTGACCGAGGAGACCCAGTACTTC

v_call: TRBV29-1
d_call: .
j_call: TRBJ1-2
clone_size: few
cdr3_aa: CSAERADEYGYTF
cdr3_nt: TGCAGCGCAGAGAGGGCGGACGAATATGGCTACACCTTC

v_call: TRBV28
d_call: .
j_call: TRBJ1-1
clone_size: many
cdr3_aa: CASSSVNTEAFF
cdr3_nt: TGTGCCAGCAGTTCCGTGAACACTGAAGCTTTCTTT

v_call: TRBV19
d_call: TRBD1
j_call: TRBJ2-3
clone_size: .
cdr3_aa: CASSEGQGRTDTQYF
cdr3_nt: TGTGCCAGTTCCGAGGGACAGGGGCGTACAGATACGCAGTATTTT

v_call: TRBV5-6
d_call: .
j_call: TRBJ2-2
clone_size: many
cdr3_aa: CASSFWGADTGELFF
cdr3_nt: TGTGCCAGCAGCTTTTGGGGGGCGGACACCGGGGAGCTGTTTTTT

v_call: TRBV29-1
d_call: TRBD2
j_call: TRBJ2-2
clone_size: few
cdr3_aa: CSVEAAGEGTGELFF
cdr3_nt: TGCAGCGTTGAGGCGGCCGGGGAGGGAACCGGGGAGCTGTTTTTT

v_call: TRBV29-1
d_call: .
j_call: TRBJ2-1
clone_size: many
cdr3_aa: CSVEGGANEQFF
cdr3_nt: TGCAGCGTTGAGGGCGGGGCCAATGAGCAGTTCTTC

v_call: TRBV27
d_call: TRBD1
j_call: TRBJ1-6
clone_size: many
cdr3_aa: CASSAQGQGGFSPLHF
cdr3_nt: TGTGCCAGCAGTGCCCAGGGACAGGGAGGATTCTCACCCCTCCACTTT

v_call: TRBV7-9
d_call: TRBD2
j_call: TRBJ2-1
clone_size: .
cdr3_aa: CASSRGSFGNEQFF
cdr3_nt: TGTGCCAGCAGCCGCGGGAGCTTCGGCAATGAGCAGTTCTTC

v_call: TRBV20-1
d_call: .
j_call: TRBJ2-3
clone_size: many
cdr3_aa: CSARVLPGSTDTQYF
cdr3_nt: TGCAGTGCTAGAGTTCTCCCCGGGAGCACAGATACGCAGTATTTT

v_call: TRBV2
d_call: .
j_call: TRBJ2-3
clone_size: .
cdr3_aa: CASSDFGGLADTQYF
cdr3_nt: TGTGCCAGCAGTGATTTTGGGGGCCTCGCAGATACGCAGTATTTT

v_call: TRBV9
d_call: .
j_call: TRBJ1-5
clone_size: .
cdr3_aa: CASSVGGGDNQPQHF
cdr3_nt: TGTGCCAGCAGCGTAGGTGGGGGAGACAATCAGCCCCAGCATTTT

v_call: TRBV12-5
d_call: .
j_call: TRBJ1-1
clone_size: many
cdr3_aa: CASGLVEKGNTEAFF
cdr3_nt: TGTGCTAGTGGTTTGGTAGAGAAGGGAAACACTGAAGCTTTCTTT

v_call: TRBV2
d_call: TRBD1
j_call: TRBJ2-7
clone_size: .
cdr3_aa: CASSGGRDDYQQYF
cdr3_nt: TGTGCCAGCTCAGGGGGCCGGGACGACTACCAGCAGTACTTC

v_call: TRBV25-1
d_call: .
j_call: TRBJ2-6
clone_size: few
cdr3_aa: CASSEKGVTGGLFGANVLTF
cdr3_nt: TGTGCCAGCAGTGAAAAGGGGGTGACCGGGGGACTCTTTGGGGCCAACGTCCTGACTTTC

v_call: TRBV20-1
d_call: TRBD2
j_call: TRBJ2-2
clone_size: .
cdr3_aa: CSAGGEGDTGELFF
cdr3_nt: TGCAGTGCCGGGGGGGAGGGAGACACCGGGGAGCTGTTTTTT

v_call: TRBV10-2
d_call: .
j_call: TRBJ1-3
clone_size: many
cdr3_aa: CASKGEPGNTIYF
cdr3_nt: TGCGCCAGCAAAGGGGAGCCTGGAAACACCATATATTTT

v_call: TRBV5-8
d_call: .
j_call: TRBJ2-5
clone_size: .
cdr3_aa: CASSLGFPGTAETQYF
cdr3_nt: TGTGCCAGCAGCTTGGGATTCCCGGGGACGGCTGAGACCCAGTACTTC

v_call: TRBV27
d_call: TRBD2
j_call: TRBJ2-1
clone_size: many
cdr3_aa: CASTSLAEKNNEQFF
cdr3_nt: TGTGCCAGCACCTCACTAGCGGAGAAAAACAATGAGCAGTTCTTC

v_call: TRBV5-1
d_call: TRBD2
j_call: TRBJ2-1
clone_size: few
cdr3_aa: CASSSGLAGTSSSYNEQFF
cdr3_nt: TGCGCCAGCAGCTCCGGACTAGCGGGAACCTCGAGCTCCTACAATGAGCAGTTCTTC

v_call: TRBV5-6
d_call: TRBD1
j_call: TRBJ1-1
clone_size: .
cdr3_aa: CASSFPTGDTEAFF
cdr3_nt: TGTGCCAGCAGCTTCCCGACAGGGGACACTGAAGCTTTCTTT

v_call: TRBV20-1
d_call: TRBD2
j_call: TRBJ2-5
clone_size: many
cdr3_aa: CSARDLREPQQTQYF
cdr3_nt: TGCAGTGCTAGAGACCTGCGGGAGCCACAACAGACCCAGTACTTC

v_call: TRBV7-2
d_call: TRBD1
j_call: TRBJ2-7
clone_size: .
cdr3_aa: CASSSPTGDEQYF
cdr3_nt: TGTGCCAGCAGCTCCCCGACAGGGGACGAGCAGTACTTC

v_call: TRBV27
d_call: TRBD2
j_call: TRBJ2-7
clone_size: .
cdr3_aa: CASSLSTSGAYYEQYF
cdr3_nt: TGTGCCAGCAGTTTAAGCACTAGCGGGGCGTACTACGAGCAGTACTTC

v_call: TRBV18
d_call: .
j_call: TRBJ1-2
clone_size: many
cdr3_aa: CASSSREESGYTF
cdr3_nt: TGTGCCAGCTCATCCCGAGAGGAATCTGGCTACACCTTC

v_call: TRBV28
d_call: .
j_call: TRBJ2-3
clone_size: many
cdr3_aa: CASVGYRDTQYF
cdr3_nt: TGTGCCAGCGTCGGCTACAGAGATACGCAGTATTTT

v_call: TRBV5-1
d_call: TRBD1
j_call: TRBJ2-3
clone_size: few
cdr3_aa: CASSTEGGWAYTDTQYF
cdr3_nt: TGCGCCAGCAGCACCGAAGGGGGCTGGGCGTACACAGATACGCAGTATTTT

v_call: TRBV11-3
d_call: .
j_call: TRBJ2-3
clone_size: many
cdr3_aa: CASSEGHAGTQYF
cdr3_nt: TGTGCCAGCAGCGAGGGGCATGCAGGAACGCAGTATTTT

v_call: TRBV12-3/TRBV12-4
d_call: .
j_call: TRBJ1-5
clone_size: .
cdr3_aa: CASSLTTGSYQPQHF
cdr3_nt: TGTGCCAGCAGTTTAACTACAGGGTCCTATCAGCCCCAGCATTTT